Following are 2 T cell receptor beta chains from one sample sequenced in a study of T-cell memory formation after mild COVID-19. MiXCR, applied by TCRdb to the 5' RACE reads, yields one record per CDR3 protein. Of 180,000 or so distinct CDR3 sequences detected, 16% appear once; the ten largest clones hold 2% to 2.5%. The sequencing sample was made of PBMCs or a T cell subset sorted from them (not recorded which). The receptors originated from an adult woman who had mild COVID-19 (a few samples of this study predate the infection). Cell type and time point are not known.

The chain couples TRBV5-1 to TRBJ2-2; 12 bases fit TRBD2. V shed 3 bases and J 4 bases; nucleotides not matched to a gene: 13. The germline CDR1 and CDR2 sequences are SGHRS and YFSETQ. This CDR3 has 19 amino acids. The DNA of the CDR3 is TGCGCCAGCAGCTCTGCCGCAATAACTAGCGGGGGGCTCACCGGGGAGCTGTTTTTT. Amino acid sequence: CASSSAAITSGGLTGELFF. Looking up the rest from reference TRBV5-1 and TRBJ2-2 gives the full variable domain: KAGVTQTPRYLIKTRGQQVTLSCSPISGHRSVSWYQQTPGQGLQFLFEYFSETQRNKGNFPGRFSGRQFSNSRSEMNVSTLELGDSALYLCASSSAAITSGGLTGELFFGEGSRLTVL.

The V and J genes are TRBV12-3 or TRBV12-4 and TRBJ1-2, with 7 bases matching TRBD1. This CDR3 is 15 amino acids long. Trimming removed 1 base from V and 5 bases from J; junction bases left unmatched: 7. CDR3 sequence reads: CASSLVGRGRYGYTF. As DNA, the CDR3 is TGTGCCAGCAGTTTAGTTGGCAGGGGGAGGTATGGCTACACCTTC.